The 20 T cell receptor beta chains given below trace back to one sample, sequenced in a study of control samples from healthy donors and cancer patients (dated by TCRdb to between 2020 and 2021). The library was obtained by the immunoSEQ multiplex PCR assay. The immuneACCESS repertoire file appears here via TCRdb, limited to in-frame rearrangements. These files lack a portion of the clones; in checked studies, under half of the deficit traces to unresolved V genes, and the cause of the others is not known. This sample has approximately 150,000 clones in its table, and 75% to 95% of those were observed once. The ten largest clones add up to roughly 3.2% of the sample. The sample was blood. These receptors were collected from a man younger than 45 in good health.

As DNA, the CDR3 is TGTGCCAGCAGCAAGACAGAGAACACTGAAGCTTTCTTT. Amino acids: CASSKTENTEAFF. The V and J genes are TRBV7-8 and TRBJ1-1, with D maybe TRBD1 (5 bases). Germline V gives CDR1 SGHVS, CDR2 FQNEAQ. V dropped 5 bases and J dropped 1 base, with 8 bases sitting between them. The CDR3 length is 13 residues. The entire variable domain, with the rest obtained from reference TRBV7-8 and TRBJ1-1, is as follows: GAGVSQSPRYKVAKRGQDVALRCDPISGHVSLFWYQQALGQGPEFLTYFQNEAQLDKSGLPSDRFFAERPEGSVSTLKIQRTQQEDSAVYLCASSKTENTEAFFGQGTRLTVV.

J is TRBJ2-2 and V is TRBV4-2; D remains ambiguous. Trimming took off 0 bases at V and 0 bases at J, with 8 bases between the two ends. The CDR3 consists of 16 residues. Germline CDR1 LGHNA, CDR2 YNFKEQ. CDR3 sequence (DNA): TGTGCCAGCAGCCAAGATGCTGGCTCGAACACCGGGGAGCTGTTTTTT. This sequence encodes CASSQDAGSNTGELFF.

The chain joins TRBV19 to TRBJ1-5; weak D call: TRBD1 (6 bases). Germline-derived CDR1 and CDR2 are LNHDA and SQIVND (reference sequence). V dropped 3 bases and J dropped 3 bases, with 18 bases sitting between them. This CDR3 spans 17 amino acids. The CDR3, as DNA: TGTGCCAGTAGTATTTGGGCAGGGGAGTACAACAATCAGCCCCAGCATTTT. Protein product: CASSIWAGEYNNQPQHF.

The chain has TRBV19 and TRBJ1-5, with no clear D. The V gene lost 0 bases and the J gene lost 3 bases, with 9 bases spanning the gap. The CDR3 runs to 15 residues. Per germline, CDR1 LNHDA and CDR2 SQIVND (reference sequence). CDR3 region: CASSIDRGDNQPQHF. CDR3 coding DNA: TGTGCCAGTAGTATAGATCGTGGGGACAATCAGCCCCAGCATTTT. The entire variable domain, with the rest obtained from reference TRBV19 and TRBJ1-5, is as follows: DGGITQSPKYLFRKEGQNVTLSCEQNLNHDAMYWYRQDPGQGLRLIYYSQIVNDFQKGDIAEGYSVSREKKESFPLTVTSAQKNPTAFYLCASSIDRGDNQPQHFGDGTRLSIL.

The gene calls are TRBV13 and TRBJ2-3; D gene uncertain. V was pared by 5 bases and J by 12 bases, with 15 bases between. The CDR3 is 12 residues long. CDR1 is PRHDT, CDR2 FYEKMQ, per germline (reference sequence). The chain's CDR3 is CASSPARGSQYF. The CDR3 region has the DNA TGTGCCAGCAGCCCCGCCAGAGGTAGTCAGTATTTT.

This clone was recorded once. The chain has TRBV28 and TRBJ1-6; the D is unclear. Germline V gene data show CDR1 as MDHEN and CDR2 as SYDVKM. CDR3 length: 14 residues. Trimming removed 8 bases at V and 8 bases at J, with 16 bases between. The chain's CDR3 is CASSGESGYSPLHF. The CDR3 region has the DNA TGTGCCAGCTCTGGGGAAAGTGGATATTCACCCCTCCACTTT.

The chain employs TRBV30 and TRBJ1-3, with 9 bases lining up with TRBD1. The CDR3 is made up of 14 amino acids. The germline V gene has CDR1 GTSNPN and CDR2 SVGIG (reference sequence). The junction had 4 bases not matched to a gene; V was cut back by 5 bases and J by 2 bases. CDR3 in amino acids: CAWAQGAAGNTIYF. The DNA of the CDR3 is TGTGCCTGGGCACAGGGGGCGGCTGGAAACACCATATATTTT.

V usage is TRBV19 and J usage is TRBJ2-1; 8 bases are a match to TRBD2. Germline values: CDR1 LNHDA, CDR2 SQIVND (reference sequence). CDR3 length: 12 amino acids. Unmatched junction bases numbered 1, after V lost 5 bases and J lost 7 bases. The DNA for the CDR3 is TGTGCCAGTAGTCGGGGGGGGAATGAGCAGTTCTTC. Its protein product is CASSRGGNEQFF.

The chain joins TRBV5-8 to TRBJ1-5, with 7 bases that match TRBD1. The V gene end was trimmed by 0 bases and the J gene end by 6 bases; junction bases not matched to a gene: 6. The CDR3 loop spans 15 amino acids. Germline V gene data show CDR1 as SGHTS and CDR2 as YDEGEE. CDR3 bases: TGTGCCAGCAGCTTGGACAGGGGCGTAGGTCAGCCCCAGCATTTT. Translation gives CASSLDRGVGQPQHF.

This rearrangement joins TRBV18 to TRBJ1-4; D is ambiguous. The V gene's germline CDR1 is KGHSH and CDR2 LQKENI. V was clipped by 3 bases and J by 7 bases, with 9 bases between them. The CDR3 loop spans 13 amino acids. CDR3 in amino acids: CASSPGRFEKLFF. The CDR3 nucleotides are TGTGCCAGCTCACCCGGCAGGTTTGAAAAACTGTTTTTT. The full variable domain, in which reference TRBV18 and TRBJ1-4 provide the parts outside the CDR3, is NAGVMQNPRHLVRRRGQEARLRCSPMKGHSHVYWYRQLPEEGLKFMVYLQKENIIDESGMPKERFSAEFPKEGPSILRIQQVVRGDSAAYFCASSPGRFEKLFFGSGTQLSVL.

J is TRBJ2-7 and V is TRBV5-1; no clear D gene. CDR3 length: 13 residues. Germline CDR1 reads SGHRS; CDR2 reads YFSETQ. The germline V and J ends were trimmed by 0 bases and 7 bases, with 11 bases remaining between them. The CDR3 region has the DNA TGCGCCAGCAGCTTGGCCTCCGGGTTAGAGCAGTACTTC. The encoded protein is CASSLASGLEQYF.

V gene TRBV9 combines with J gene TRBJ2-3, with 12 positions matching TRBD2. J lost 7 bases, V lost 0 bases, and 9 bases had no gene match. CDR1 and CDR2 (germline): SGDLS, YYNGEE. This CDR3 contains 17 residues. The DNA for the CDR3 is TGTGCCAGCAGCGTAGCGGCTAGCGGGGGGGCGTTATATACGCAGTATTTT. Translating gives CASSVAASGGALYTQYF.

This clone occurred once. The V call is TRBV19, the J call TRBJ2-3; 8 bases map to TRBD1. After removal of 4 bases from V and 2 bases from J, the junction contained 14 bases not matched to a gene. The CDR3 spans 18 residues. The germline V gene has CDR1 LNHDA and CDR2 SQIVND (reference sequence). Written as DNA, the CDR3 is TGTGCCAGTAGTAGGCGAAGGGGGACAGGTAAATCCACAGATACGCAGTATTTT. Translating it yields CASSRRRGTGKSTDTQYF.

The rearrangement links TRBV15 to TRBJ1-6; D unclear. This CDR3 has 17 residues. V lost 0 bases and J 1 base, leaving 10 bases between the germline ends. Germline V gives CDR1 LNHNV, CDR2 YYDKDF (reference sequence). The CDR3: CATSRDRETSYNSPLHF. The DNA of the CDR3 is TGTGCCACCAGCAGAGATCGCGAGACGTCCTATAATTCACCCCTCCACTTT.

The chain joins TRBV2 to TRBJ1-2; D call uncertain. Trimming removed 1 base from V and 0 bases from J, with 9 bases in between. There are 15 residues in the CDR3. Germline V lookup: CDR1 SNHLY, CDR2 FYNNEI. The CDR3 region is CASSEVKYPNYGYTF. The CDR3 coding sequence is TGTGCCAGCAGTGAAGTTAAGTACCCTAACTATGGCTACACCTTC.

This clone was seen once. This chain uses TRBV18 with TRBJ2-2; D ambiguous. Trimming removed 4 bases from V and 5 bases from J, with 17 bases in between. There are 16 residues in the CDR3. Germline V gene lookup returns CDR1 KGHSH and CDR2 LQKENI. This CDR3 reads CASSLTPNPTTGELFF. CDR3 coding DNA: TGTGCCAGCTCACTCACCCCTAATCCAACGACCGGGGAGCTGTTTTTT.

This chain connects TRBV3-1 (or the pseudogene TRBV3-2) to TRBJ2-3, with no clear D. Germline loops: CDR1 LGHDT, CDR2 YNNKEL (reference sequence). V was shortened by 6 bases and J by 0 bases, with 4 bases between the two germline ends. This CDR3 spans 12 amino acids. The CDR3 protein is CASSVSTDTQYF. For the CDR3, the DNA is TGTGCCAGCAGTGTCAGCACAGATACGCAGTATTTT.

V gene TRBV10-2 combines with J gene TRBJ2-2; D is possibly TRBD2 (5 bases). The V end was cut by 4 bases, the J end by 1 base, with 10 bases between. There are 15 residues in the CDR3. Per the germline V gene, CDR1 is WSHSY and CDR2 is SAAADI. The chain's CDR3 is CASSGQRRNTGELFF. In DNA form, the CDR3 reads TGCGCCAGCAGTGGCCAGCGGAGGAACACCGGGGAGCTGTTTTTT.

The chain carries TRBV4-1 and TRBJ1-5; weak D call: TRBD1 (6 bases). This CDR3 is built from 14 residues. Germline loops: CDR1 MGHRA, CDR2 YSYEKL. Trimming removed 1 base from V and 5 bases from J, with 9 bases in between. The CDR3 nucleotides read TGCGCCAGCAGCCAAGGGACAGCTGATCAGCCCCAGCATTTT. It encodes CASSQGTADQPQHF.

The rearrangement joins TRBV4-1 to TRBJ2-7; no clear D gene. The CDR3 sequence is 13 residues long. CDR1 and CDR2 from the germline V gene are MGHRA and YSYEKL. Trimming removed 1 base at V and 4 bases at J, with 8 bases between. The CDR3 DNA follows: TGCGCCAGCAGCCAAGGATTATCTTACGAGCAGTACTTC. Its protein product is CASSQGLSYEQYF.